The present T cell receptor beta chain was sequenced within a study of CD8+CD57+ T cells in acquired aplastic anemia. Genomic DNA was employed as the template in profiling TCR beta VDJ and CDR3. TCRdb analysed the reads with MiXCR anew, one entry per CDR3 protein. The sample holds hundreds of thousands of distinct CDR3 sequences, under 40% seen once. CD8+CD57+ cell expansion had been shown by flow cytometry in patients chosen for sequencing. Germline V gene lookup returns CDR1 LNHNV and CDR2 YYDKDF (reference sequence). This CDR3 contains 17 residues. V dropped 3 bases and J dropped 0; count of bases not matched to a gene: 5.

The TCR sequence derives from a human donor with aplastic anemia. Sequencing used sorted CD4+, CD8+, or CD8+CD57+ T cells (not recorded which) from PBMCs. V is TRBV15 and J is TRBJ2-7, with 13 bases matching TRBD2. In DNA form, the CDR3 reads TGTGCCACCAGCAGCCCTGGACTAGCGGGGGCCTCCTACGAGCAGTACTTC. It specifies CATSSPGLAGASYEQYF.